This T cell receptor (beta chain) stems from a study of blood T cell repertoires in COVID-19. The table came from immunoSEQ multiplex PCR; TCRdb's copy has only in-frame clones and leaves some out. The repertoire holds 200,000 to 250,000 clones, roughly 80% seen once, with about 5.3% in the top ten. This clone was recorded once. Per the germline V gene, CDR1 is SGDLS and CDR2 is YYNGEE. This CDR3 comprises 14 residues. Trimming took 0 bases from V and 5 from J, leaving 11 bases between them. Sequencing was carried out using PBMCs or T cells enriched from blood (not recorded which). The rearrangement uses TRBV9 and TRBJ2-5; D gene uncertain. The clonotype originates from a woman aged 45-65 years who had been exposed to COVID-19. The CDR3: CASSVGVLGETQYF. The CDR3 DNA follows: TGTGCCAGCAGCGTAGGGGTACTCGGGGAGACCCAGTACTTC.